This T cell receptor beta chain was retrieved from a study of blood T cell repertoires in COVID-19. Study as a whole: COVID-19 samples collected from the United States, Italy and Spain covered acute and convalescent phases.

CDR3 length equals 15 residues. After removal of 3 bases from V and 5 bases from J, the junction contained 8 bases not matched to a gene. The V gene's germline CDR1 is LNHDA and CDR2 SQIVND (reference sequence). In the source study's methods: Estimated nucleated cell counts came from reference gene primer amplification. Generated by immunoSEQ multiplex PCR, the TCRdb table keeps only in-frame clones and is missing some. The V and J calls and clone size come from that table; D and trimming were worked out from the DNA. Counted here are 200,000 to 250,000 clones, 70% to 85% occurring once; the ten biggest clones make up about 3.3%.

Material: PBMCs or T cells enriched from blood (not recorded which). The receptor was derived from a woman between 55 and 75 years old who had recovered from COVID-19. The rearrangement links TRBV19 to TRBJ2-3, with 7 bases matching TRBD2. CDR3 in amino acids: CASSIYEGRGDTQYF. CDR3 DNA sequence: TGTGCCAGTAGTATTTATGAGGGGAGGGGAGATACGCAGTATTTT.